The clone carrying this T cell receptor beta chain was detected a few times. Trimming pared 4 bases from V and 1 base from J, leaving 14 bases between. The CDR3 covers 15 residues. Germline V gene data show CDR1 as SGDLS and CDR2 as YYNGEE. Those patients picked for sequencing had displayed CD8+CD57+ cell expansion on flow cytometry. This entry belongs to a study of CD8+CD57+ T cells in acquired aplastic anemia. Overall study: Sorted CD4+ and CD8+ cell DNA averaged 3.2 ug.

The template for TCR beta VDJ and CDR3 sequence profiling was genomic DNA. TCRdb fed the reads into MiXCR, producing one record per CDR3 protein. The repertoire holds a few hundred thousand distinct CDR3 sequences, with 25% to 40% as singletons. The V call is TRBV9, the J call TRBJ1-2, with D possibly being TRBD1 (5 bases). Sequenced sample: sorted CD4+, CD8+, or CD8+CD57+ T cells (not recorded which) from PBMCs. The source of this sequence is a human donor with aplastic anemia. CDR3 coding DNA: TGTGCCAGCAGCAAGACCGGGACGGATAACTATGGCTACACCTTC. Encoded protein: CASSKTGTDNYGYTF.